These T cell receptor beta chains were read from a single sample in a study of cytomegalovirus exposure and HLA in healthy donors. Using immunoSEQ multiplex PCR, the repertoire was profiled, and TCRdb retains in-frame clones only, with some absent. The sample shows roughly 130,000 clones, 82% of them seen only once. The material sequenced was PBMCs. The receptors come from a male donor in good health and CMV-seropositive. CDR3s include the opening cysteine and the closing phenylalanine or tryptophan. D genes are given only for firm matches. Not every row has a clone size; where given, it reads once, few, many or a size class.

V,J,size,D,DNA,CDR3
TRBV11-3,TRBJ2-1,-,-,TGTGCCAGCAGCTCGGCCGGGGTCTACAATGAGCAGTTCTTC,CASSSAGVYNEQFF
TRBV28,TRBJ1-1,-,-,TGTGCCAGCAGTTCAATTTCCAGGTCGATAAGTACTGAAGCTTTCTTT,CASSSISRSISTEAFF
TRBV19,TRBJ2-7,once,-,TGTGCCAGTAGTATAGGTTATGAGGGATACTCCTACGAGCAGTACTTC,CASSIGYEGYSYEQYF
TRBV29-1,TRBJ2-3,-,TRBD2,TGCAGCGTCTCACTAGCGGGAGTTTCTGGAGATACGCAGTATTTT,CSVSLAGVSGDTQYF
TRBV2,TRBJ2-5,few,-,TGTGCCAGCAGTGAGCTTAGGAGGGAGACCCAGTACTTC,CASSELRRETQYF
TRBV18,TRBJ2-3,few,TRBD1,TGTGCCAGCTCACTTACCGGGACAGCCAACACAGATACGCAGTATTTT,CASSLTGTANTDTQYF
TRBV5-6,TRBJ1-2,-,-,TGTGCCAGCAGGGCACAGACGGGAAATCTCTATGGCTACACCTTC,CASRAQTGNLYGYTF
TRBV7-2,TRBJ2-7,-,TRBD2,TGTGCCAGCAGCTCTCGACTAGCGGGAGCCGAGCAGTACTTC,CASSSRLAGAEQYF
TRBV19,TRBJ1-6,-,TRBD1,TGTGCCAGTAGTGTAACCGGGACAGGGGATTCACCCCTCCACTTT,CASSVTGTGDSPLHF
TRBV7-2,TRBJ2-7,-,-,TGTGCCAGCAGCTTAGCGCTAACCCGCTACGAGCAGTACTTC,CASSLALTRYEQYF
TRBV29-1,TRBJ2-7,-,-,TGCAGCGTGGGCGGAGGGAGCTCCTACGAGCAGTACTTC,CSVGGGSSYEQYF
TRBV23-1,TRBJ2-1,-,-,TGCGCCAGCAGTCAATTTACCCCGGGAAAAAACACGGGGAGATGGGAGCAGTTCTTC,CASSQFTPGKNTGRWEQFF
TRBV7-9,TRBJ2-1,-,TRBD1,TGTTCCAGCAGCACGGGACAGACCTACAATGAGCAGTTCTTC,CSSSTGQTYNEQFF
TRBV28,TRBJ1-2,-,-,TGTGCCAGCAGTTTATTCGTCGGAGTCGACGGCTACACCTTC,CASSLFVGVDGYTF
TRBV5-4,TRBJ2-2,-,-,TGTGCCAGCAGCTCCATCCGCGGGGCCGGGGAGCTGTTTTTT,CASSSIRGAGELFF
TRBV15,TRBJ2-7,-,-,TGTGCCACCAGCAGGATGACAGAGACCTACGAGCAGTACTTC,CATSRMTETYEQYF
TRBV14,TRBJ1-6,-,-,TGTGCCAGCAGCCCGCAGGAGGGCCCCCTCCACTTT,CASSPQEGPLHF
TRBV27,TRBJ2-2,-,-,TGTGCCAGCAGACCGGGCCTCGGGGCCGGGGAGCTGTTTTTT,CASRPGLGAGELFF
TRBV7-8,TRBJ2-1,-,-,TGTGCCAGCAGCTCCGACAGGCCCTACTACAATGAGCAGTTCTTC,CASSSDRPYYNEQFF
TRBV11-2,TRBJ2-7,-,-,TGTGCCAGCAGCCCATTAAGGAGGACTGAAACCTACGAGCAGTACTTC,CASSPLRRTETYEQYF
TRBV29-1,TRBJ1-2,-,-,TGCAGCGTTGACGGGGGAAACTATGGCTACACCTTC,CSVDGGNYGYTF
TRBV9,TRBJ2-3,once,TRBD2,TGTGCCAGCAGCGTTAGAGCGGGATATAGTACAGATACGCAGTATTTT,CASSVRAGYSTDTQYF
TRBV18,TRBJ1-1,-,-,TGTGCCAGCTCACCGGACATGAACACTGAAGCTTTCTTT,CASSPDMNTEAFF
TRBV28,TRBJ2-5,-,TRBD2,TGTGCCAGCAGTTTACGGGACTATACGGAGCAGTACTTC,CASSLRDYTEQYF
TRBV7-7,TRBJ2-1,-,TRBD1,TGTGCTAGCAGCTTAGCAGGGACAGGGGATGAGCAGTTCTTC,CASSLAGTGDEQFF
TRBV27,TRBJ1-2,-,-,TGTGCCAGCAGTCAAACGACAGAGTCATTCTATGGCTACACCTTC,CASSQTTESFYGYTF
TRBV21-1,TRBJ2-7,-,-,TGTGCCAGCAGCAAAGTACGTCCCTCCAGGGCCCGACAGGGCTACGAGCAGTACTTC,CASSKVRPSRARQGYEQYF
TRBV5-1,TRBJ1-1,few,-,TGCGCCAGCAGCTTGGATGTCAGTTTGAACACTGAAGCTTTCTTT,CASSLDVSLNTEAFF
TRBV18,TRBJ2-1,-,-,TGTGCCAGCTCACCACGTAGAGGTGGGTACAATGAGCAGTTCTTC,CASSPRRGGYNEQFF
TRBV5-1,TRBJ2-1,once,-,TGCGCCAGCAGCTTGGAGGGGGTGATAGCCCCCCATGAGCAGTTCTTC,CASSLEGVIAPHEQFF
TRBV6-6,TRBJ1-1,-,-,TGTGCCAGCCACCAGGGTCCAATGAACACTGAAGCTTTCTTT,CASHQGPMNTEAFF
TRBV28,TRBJ2-7,-,-,TGTGCCAGCAGTTCCCCCCGGTTGGAGGCCTCCTACGAGCAGTACTTC,CASSSPRLEASYEQYF